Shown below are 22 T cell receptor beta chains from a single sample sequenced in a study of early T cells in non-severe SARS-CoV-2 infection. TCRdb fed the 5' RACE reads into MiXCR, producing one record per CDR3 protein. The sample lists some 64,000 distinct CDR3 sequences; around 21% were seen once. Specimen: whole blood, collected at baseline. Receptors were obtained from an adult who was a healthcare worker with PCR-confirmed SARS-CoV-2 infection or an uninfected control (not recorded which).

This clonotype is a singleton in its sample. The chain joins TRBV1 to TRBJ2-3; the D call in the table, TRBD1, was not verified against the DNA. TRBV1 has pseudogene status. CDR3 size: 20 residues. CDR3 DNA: TGCACCAGCAGCCTCCCTGGCTGGGCCTTTGGGGGGGCCTACACAGATACGCAGTATTTT. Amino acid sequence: CTSSLPGWAFGGAYTDTQYF.

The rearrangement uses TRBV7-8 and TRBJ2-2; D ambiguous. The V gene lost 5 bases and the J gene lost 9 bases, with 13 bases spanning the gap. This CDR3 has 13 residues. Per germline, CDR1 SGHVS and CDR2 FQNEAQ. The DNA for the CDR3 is TGTGCCAGCAGCCCCCTTCCCCGGAGGGAGCTGTTTTTT. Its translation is CASSPLPRRELFF.

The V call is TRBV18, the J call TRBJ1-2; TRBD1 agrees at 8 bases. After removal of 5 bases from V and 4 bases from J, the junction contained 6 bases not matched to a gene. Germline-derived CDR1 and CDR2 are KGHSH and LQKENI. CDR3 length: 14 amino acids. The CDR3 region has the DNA TGTGCCAGCTCAGGGGACAGGAACTCCTATGGCTACACCTTC. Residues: CASSGDRNSYGYTF.

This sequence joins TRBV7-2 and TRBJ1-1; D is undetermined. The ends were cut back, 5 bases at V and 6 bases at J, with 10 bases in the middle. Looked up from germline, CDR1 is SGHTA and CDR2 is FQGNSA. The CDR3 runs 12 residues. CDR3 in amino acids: CASSLYGSEAFF. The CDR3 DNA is TGTGCCAGCAGCCTGTATGGCTCTGAAGCTTTCTTT. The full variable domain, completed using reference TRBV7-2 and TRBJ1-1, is GAGVSQSPSNKVTEKGKDVELRCDPISGHTALYWYRQSLGQGLEFLIYFQGNSAPDKSGLPSDRFSAERTGGSVSTLTIQRTQQEDSAVYLCASSLYGSEAFFGQGTRLTVV.

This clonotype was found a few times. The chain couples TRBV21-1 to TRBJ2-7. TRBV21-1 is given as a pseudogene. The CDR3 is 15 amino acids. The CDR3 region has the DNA TGTGCCAGCAGCAAAGCGTCAGGAAGCTCCTACGAGCAGTACTTC. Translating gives CASSKASGSSYEQYF.

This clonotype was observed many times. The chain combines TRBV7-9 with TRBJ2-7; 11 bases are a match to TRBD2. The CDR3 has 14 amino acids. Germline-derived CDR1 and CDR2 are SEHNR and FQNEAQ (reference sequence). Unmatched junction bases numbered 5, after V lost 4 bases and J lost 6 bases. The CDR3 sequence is CASSYTSGGAEQYF. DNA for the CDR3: TGTGCCAGCAGCTATACTAGCGGGGGAGCCGAGCAGTACTTC.

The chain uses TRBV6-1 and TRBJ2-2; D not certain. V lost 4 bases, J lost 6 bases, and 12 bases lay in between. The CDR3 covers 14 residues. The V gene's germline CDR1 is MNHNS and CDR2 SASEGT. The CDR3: CASSGSRGSGELFF. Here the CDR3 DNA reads TGTGCCAGCAGTGGCAGCCGAGGCTCCGGGGAGCTGTTTTTT.

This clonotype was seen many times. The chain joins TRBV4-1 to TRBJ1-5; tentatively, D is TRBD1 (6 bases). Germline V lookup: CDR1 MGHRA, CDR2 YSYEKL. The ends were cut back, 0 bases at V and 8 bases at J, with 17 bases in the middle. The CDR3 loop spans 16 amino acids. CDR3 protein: CASSQEWANRDEPQHF. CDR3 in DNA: TGCGCCAGCAGCCAAGAGTGGGCTAACAGGGATGAGCCCCAGCATTTT.

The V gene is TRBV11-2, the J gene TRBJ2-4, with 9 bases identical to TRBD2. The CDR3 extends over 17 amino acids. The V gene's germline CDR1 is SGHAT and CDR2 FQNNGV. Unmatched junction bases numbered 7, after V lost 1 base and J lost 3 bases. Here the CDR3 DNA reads TGTGCCAGCAGCTTAGGGTCTAGCGGGATCTACAAAAACATTCAGTACTTC. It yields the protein CASSLGSSGIYKNIQYF.

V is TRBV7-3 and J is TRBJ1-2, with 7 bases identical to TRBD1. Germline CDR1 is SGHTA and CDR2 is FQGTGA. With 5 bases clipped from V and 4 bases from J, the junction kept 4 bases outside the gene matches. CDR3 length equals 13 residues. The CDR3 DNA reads TGTGCCAGCAGCCCAGGGGGGACCTATGGCTACACCTTC. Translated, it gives CASSPGGTYGYTF.

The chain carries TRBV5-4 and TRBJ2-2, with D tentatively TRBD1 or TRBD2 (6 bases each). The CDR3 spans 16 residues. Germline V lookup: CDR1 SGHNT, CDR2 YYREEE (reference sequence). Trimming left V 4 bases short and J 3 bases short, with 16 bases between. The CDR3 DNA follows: TGTGCCAGCAGCCCGTTAGGGGGGAGTTACACCGGGGAGCTGTTTTTT. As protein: CASSPLGGSYTGELFF.

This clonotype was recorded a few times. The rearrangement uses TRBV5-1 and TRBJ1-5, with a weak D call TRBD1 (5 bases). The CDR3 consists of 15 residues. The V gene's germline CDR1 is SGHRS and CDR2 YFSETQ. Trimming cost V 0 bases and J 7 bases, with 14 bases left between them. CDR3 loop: CASSLAGGSEQPQHF. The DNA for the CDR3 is TGCGCCAGCAGCTTGGCCGGGGGATCAGAACAGCCCCAGCATTTT.

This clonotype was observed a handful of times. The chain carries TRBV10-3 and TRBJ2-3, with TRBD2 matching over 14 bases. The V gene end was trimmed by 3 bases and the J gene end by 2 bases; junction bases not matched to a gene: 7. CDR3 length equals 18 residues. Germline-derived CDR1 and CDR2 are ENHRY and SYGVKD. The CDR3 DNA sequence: TGTGCCATCAGTGACAGTGGGACTAGCGGGGGCCTCACAGATACGCAGTATTTT. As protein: CAISDSGTSGGLTDTQYF.

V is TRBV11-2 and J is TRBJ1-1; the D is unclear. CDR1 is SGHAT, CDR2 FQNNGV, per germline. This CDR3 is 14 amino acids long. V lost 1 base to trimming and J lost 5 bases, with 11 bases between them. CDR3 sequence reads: CASSLAVRDTEAFF. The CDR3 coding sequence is TGTGCCAGCAGCTTAGCCGTCAGAGATACTGAAGCTTTCTTT.

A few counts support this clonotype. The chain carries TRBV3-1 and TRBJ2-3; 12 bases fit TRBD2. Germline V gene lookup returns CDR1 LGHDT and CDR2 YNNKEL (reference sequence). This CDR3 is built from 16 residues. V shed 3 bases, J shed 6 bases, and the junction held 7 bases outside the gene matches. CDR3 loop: CASSHPSGGARDTQYF. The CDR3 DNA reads TGTGCCAGCAGCCATCCTAGCGGGGGGGCCAGGGATACGCAGTATTTT.

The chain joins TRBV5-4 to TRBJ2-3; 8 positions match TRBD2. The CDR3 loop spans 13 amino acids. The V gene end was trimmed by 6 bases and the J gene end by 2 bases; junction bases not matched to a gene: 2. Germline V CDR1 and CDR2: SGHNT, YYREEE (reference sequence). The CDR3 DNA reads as TGTGCCAGCAAGCGGGGGCCCACAGATACGCAGTATTTT. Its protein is CASKRGPTDTQYF.

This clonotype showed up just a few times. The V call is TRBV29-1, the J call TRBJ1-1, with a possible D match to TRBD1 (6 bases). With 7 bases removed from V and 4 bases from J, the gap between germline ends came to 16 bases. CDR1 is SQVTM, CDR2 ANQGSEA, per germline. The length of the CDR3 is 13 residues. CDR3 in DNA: TGCAGCGCTGTTTGGGGGGCGGGCACTGAAGCTTTCTTT. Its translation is CSAVWGAGTEAFF.

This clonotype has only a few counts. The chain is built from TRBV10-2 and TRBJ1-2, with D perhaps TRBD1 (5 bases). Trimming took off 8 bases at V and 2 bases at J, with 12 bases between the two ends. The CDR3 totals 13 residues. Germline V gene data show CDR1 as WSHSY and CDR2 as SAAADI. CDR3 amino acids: CASGAERNYGYTF. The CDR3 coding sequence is TGCGCCAGCGGGGCGGAAAGGAACTATGGCTACACCTTC.

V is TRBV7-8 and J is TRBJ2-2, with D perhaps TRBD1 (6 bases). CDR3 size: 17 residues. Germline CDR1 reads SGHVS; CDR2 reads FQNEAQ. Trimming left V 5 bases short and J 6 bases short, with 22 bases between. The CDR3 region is CASSPRTGTPGAGELFF. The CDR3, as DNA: TGTGCCAGCAGCCCTCGTACAGGGACGCCGGGTGCCGGGGAGCTGTTTTTT.

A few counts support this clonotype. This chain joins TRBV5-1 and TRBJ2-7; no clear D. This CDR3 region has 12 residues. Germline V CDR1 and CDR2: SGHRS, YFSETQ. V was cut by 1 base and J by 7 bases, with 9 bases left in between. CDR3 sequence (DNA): TGCGCCAGCAGCTTGAACCGTGGGGAGCAGTACTTC. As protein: CASSLNRGEQYF. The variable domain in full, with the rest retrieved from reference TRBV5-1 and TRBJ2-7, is KAGVTQTPRYLIKTRGQQVTLSCSPISGHRSVSWYQQTPGQGLQFLFEYFSETQRNKGNFPGRFSGRQFSNSRSEMNVSTLELGDSALYLCASSLNRGEQYFGPGTRLTVT.

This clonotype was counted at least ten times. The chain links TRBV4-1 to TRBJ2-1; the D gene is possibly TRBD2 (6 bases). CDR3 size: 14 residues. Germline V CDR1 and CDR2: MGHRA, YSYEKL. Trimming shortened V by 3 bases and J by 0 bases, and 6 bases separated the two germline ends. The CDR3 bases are TGCGCCAGCAGCCACGGGAGCTCCTACAATGAGCAGTTCTTC. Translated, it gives CASSHGSSYNEQFF.

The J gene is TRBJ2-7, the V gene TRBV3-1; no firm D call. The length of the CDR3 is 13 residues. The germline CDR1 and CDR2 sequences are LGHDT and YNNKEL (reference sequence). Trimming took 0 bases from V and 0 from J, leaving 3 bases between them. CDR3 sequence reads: CASSQDNSYEQYF. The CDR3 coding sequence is TGTGCCAGCAGCCAAGATAACTCCTACGAGCAGTACTTC.